A selection of T cell receptor beta chains follows, all from one sample in a study of OX40 agonist ivuxolimab in advanced cancers. The data were produced by immunoSEQ multiplex PCR, yet TCRdb's version contains in-frame clones alone and is incomplete. The table shows fewer than 100,000 clones, with roughly nine tenths occurring only once. Here the sequenced sample was CD4+ or CD8+ T cells sorted from blood, taken in a trial of the OX40 agonist ivuxolimab. The receptors derive from an adult with an advanced solid tumor such as melanoma, head and neck, liver or kidney cancer. The CDR3 runs from the conserved cysteine through the conserved F or W. Each record gives: clone size, J gene, D gene, V gene, CDR3 DNA, CDR3 protein. The D gene is left open where the match is weak. Clone size appears in some rows only: once, few, many, or a class for an expanded clone.

- TRBJ2-4 - TRBV6-5 TGTGCCAGCAGTTACTCTGGGATAGCCAAAAACATTCAGTACTTC CASSYSGIAKNIQYF
once TRBJ1-6 - TRBV19 TGTGCCAGTAGCCGACTCGGACGGAGCTCCTATAATTCACCCCTCCACTTT CASSRLGRSSYNSPLHF
- TRBJ1-2 TRBD1 TRBV18 TGTGCCGGTAAAAGAGAGGGGGCTAGCTATGGCTACACCTTC CAGKREGASYGYTF
few TRBJ2-5 TRBD2 TRBV7-6 TGTGCCAGCAGCTTCCCTGGGGGGGTCCAGTACTTC CASSFPGGVQYF
few TRBJ2-1 TRBD1 TRBV7-2 TGTGCCAGCAGCGGACAGGGGGGAGTTAGTGAGCAGTTCTTC CASSGQGGVSEQFF
- TRBJ2-3 - TRBV5-4 TGTGCCACAGCGCGTATTACTAGCACAGATACGCAGTATTTT CATARITSTDTQYF
once TRBJ1-2 - TRBV5-1 TGCGCCAGCAGCTCCGTTCGAGAGGAATACTCGACAGGAAACTATGGCTACACCTTC CASSSVREEYSTGNYGYTF
- TRBJ2-6 - TRBV18 TGTGCCAGCTCAAGGGGGTCTGGGGCCAACGTCCTGACTTTC CASSRGSGANVLTF
- TRBJ2-3 - TRBV9 TGTGCCAGCAGCGTTGGACCCACAGATACGCAGTATTTT CASSVGPTDTQYF
few TRBJ1-1 - TRBV9 TGTGCCAGCAGCGCCCGGGAAGTTGAAGCTTTCTTT CASSAREVEAFF
- TRBJ2-1 TRBD2 TRBV9 TGTGCCAGCAGCAAACTAAGCGGGGGGGCTTCCTACAATGAGCAGTTCTTC CASSKLSGGASYNEQFF
- TRBJ1-1 - TRBV10-2 TGCGCCAGCAACGGCCAGAACACTGAAGCTTTCTTT CASNGQNTEAFF
- TRBJ1-2 - TRBV7-7 TGTGCCAGCAGCCCCGAAGCAGGCTCTCTAACCTTC CASSPEAGSLTF
once TRBJ2-7 - TRBV7-2 TGTGCCAGCAGCCGCCGTGATGACGAGCAGTACTTC CASSRRDDEQYF
- TRBJ2-7 TRBD1 TRBV18 TGTGCCAGCTCACCACCTCGGGGCGGGACAGGGTCCTACGAGCAGTACTTC CASSPPRGGTGSYEQYF
- TRBJ2-3 TRBD2 TRBV14 TGTGCCAGCAGCCAGGTTGGCGGGGGTTCTACGCAGTATTTT CASSQVGGGSTQYF
- TRBJ1-2 - TRBV19 TGTGCCAGTACCGAAAGGACAGCCCCACTTAACTATGGCTACACCTTC CASTERTAPLNYGYTF
few TRBJ1-1 - TRBV5-1 TGCGCCAGCAGCTTCGGCACCCTGAACACTGAAGCTTTCTTT CASSFGTLNTEAFF
- TRBJ2-5 TRBD2 TRBV6-6 TGTGCCAGCAGTTACTCGGCTAGCGGGGGGCCAGAGACCCAGTACTTC CASSYSASGGPETQYF
once TRBJ2-5 TRBD1 TRBV7-2 TGTGCCAGCAGCTCAGACAGGGGGCGGTGGGAGACCCAGTACTTC CASSSDRGRWETQYF
- TRBJ2-4 - TRBV18 TGTGCCAGCTCACCTGCGGGGTCCCAAACAAGAACCATTCAGTACTTC CASSPAGSQTRTIQYF
- TRBJ2-5 - TRBV7-7 TGTGCTAGCAGCCCCCCCCGGGGGGCTGGAGAGACCCAGTACTTC CASSPPRGAGETQYF
- TRBJ1-1 - TRBV5-1 TGCGCCAGCAGCTTGGATCCGAACACTGAAGCTTTCTTT CASSLDPNTEAFF
- TRBJ2-5 TRBD2 TRBV5-1 TGCGCCAGCAGCAATCCTAGCGGGGGGTATTACTTC CASSNPSGGYYF
- TRBJ1-4 - TRBV7-2 TGTGCCAGCAGTCCCCGGTTTGCAGGCGAAAAACTGTTTTTT CASSPRFAGEKLFF
- TRBJ1-5 - TRBV21-1 TGTGCCAGCAGCAAGAGTGAGACTTCGGGGCGTCAGCCCCAGCATTTT CASSKSETSGRQPQHF
- TRBJ1-2 TRBD1 TRBV5-6 TGTGCCAGCAGCTTATCCGGGACAGGGTGCGGGGGCTACACCTTC CASSLSGTGCGGYTF
- TRBJ2-2 - TRBV2 TGTGCCAGCAGTCCACTAGTGGGGGGCACCGGGGAGCTGTTTTTT CASSPLVGGTGELFF
- TRBJ1-6 - TRBV28 TGTGCCAGCACTTATCAAACAGCCGTAAATTCACCCCTCCACTTT CASTYQTAVNSPLHF
- TRBJ1-1 - TRBV6-1 TGTGCCAGCAGTGAACCGAGGGGAGTCTTAGTGGGGAACACTGAAGCTTTCTTT CASSEPRGVLVGNTEAFF
- TRBJ2-1 TRBD2 TRBV10-3 TGTGCCATCAGTGAGACACCGGGACTAGTGGGGGCCTCTCTATACAATGAGCAGTTCTTC CAISETPGLVGASLYNEQFF
- TRBJ1-1 TRBD1 TRBV6-5 TGTGCCACCAACATCAGGGGGCAGACTGAAGCTTTCTTT CATNIRGQTEAFF
- TRBJ2-3 TRBD2 TRBV5-1 TGCGCCAGCAGCCTACAGACGGGAGCGGGGGGACCGGATACGCAGTATTTT CASSLQTGAGGPDTQYF
- TRBJ2-7 TRBD1 TRBV2 TGTGCCAGCAAACGGGACAGAGTCGGGTACGAGCAGTACTTC CASKRDRVGYEQYF
- TRBJ2-7 - TRBV5-6 TGTGCCAGCAGCTTGGGGGGATGGGCTCAGCTCGAGCAGTACTTC CASSLGGWAQLEQYF
- TRBJ2-1 - TRBV7-9 TGTGCCAGCAGCCCTCGACTAGTGGGGAGTTACAATGAGCAGTTCTTC CASSPRLVGSYNEQFF
- TRBJ1-2 - TRBV29-1 TGCAGCTTCCGACAGGACATCTATGGCTACACCTTC CSFRQDIYGYTF
- TRBJ1-2 - TRBV11-1 TGTGCCAGCAGCCGCCAACAGGGAAACTATGGCTACACCTTC CASSRQQGNYGYTF
once TRBJ1-4 TRBD1 TRBV5-1 TGCGCCAGCAGCTCTGGACAGGCTAATGAAAAACTGTTTTTT CASSSGQANEKLFF
- TRBJ2-3 TRBD2 TRBV29-1 TGCAGCGTTCGCGGGGGGCCAGATACGCAGTATTTT CSVRGGPDTQYF
- TRBJ2-1 TRBD1 TRBV5-1 TGCGCCAGCAGCTCCGGACAGGGGTCCGACAATGAGCAGTTCTTC CASSSGQGSDNEQFF
- TRBJ2-1 - TRBV6-5 TGTGCCAGCTGGGGGGCCAACTCGAAGGGCGAGCAGTTCTTC CASWGANSKGEQFF
once TRBJ2-5 - TRBV6-6 TGTGCCAGCCGCTCAGGCGACCAAGAGACCCAGTACTTC CASRSGDQETQYF
few TRBJ1-5 TRBD1 TRBV28 TGTGCCAGCATCAAGAGTCCGGGACAGTCGGACCAGGGTTTGAGCAATCAGCCCCAGCATTTT CASIKSPGQSDQGLSNQPQHF
few TRBJ2-3 - TRBV9 TGTGCCAGCAGCTCCCACCCGGGGACAGATACGCAGTATTTT CASSSHPGTDTQYF
once TRBJ2-1 - TRBV5-4 TGTGCCAGCAGCCCCACCCGGAGCTCCTACAATGAGCAGTTCTTC CASSPTRSSYNEQFF
- TRBJ1-1 - TRBV9 TGTGCCAGCAGCGTAGAACACCTGAACACTGAAGCTTTCTTT CASSVEHLNTEAFF
- TRBJ2-7 TRBD1 TRBV6-5 TGTGCCAGCAGTTACGCCGGGACAGGGAGCTACGAGCAGTACTTC CASSYAGTGSYEQYF
- TRBJ1-2 - TRBV5-1 TGCGCCAGCAGCTTGTACAGCAACTATGGCTACACCTTC CASSLYSNYGYTF
- TRBJ2-2 - TRBV5-8 TGTGCCAGCAGCTTGGCCATCCGGGGAATAAACACCGGGGAGCTGTTTTTT CASSLAIRGINTGELFF
- TRBJ1-2 - TRBV21-1 TGTGCCAGCATCCTAACTCCCTATACTAACTATGGCTACACCTTC CASILTPYTNYGYTF
- TRBJ2-5 - TRBV29-1 TGCAGCATCAGAAAAATCTTGGGAGAGACCCAGTACTTC CSIRKILGETQYF
many TRBJ2-7 - TRBV27 TGTGCCAGCAGTTTGGCAGGTGGAACCTACGAGCAGTACTTC CASSLAGGTYEQYF
- TRBJ1-1 - TRBV13 TGTGCCAGCAGCCCACGCGCAGGGCAGTCGGCTTTCTTT CASSPRAGQSAFF
- TRBJ2-7 - TRBV5-4 TGTGCCAGCAGCTTGGCGCGGGGTCTTTTTTCTGCGACCCAATCCTACGAGCAGTACTTC CASSLARGLFSATQSYEQYF
- TRBJ2-6 - TRBV18 TGTGCCAGCTCACCATTCTCACAGGGAGGTTCCTCTGGGGCCAACGTCCTGACTTTC CASSPFSQGGSSGANVLTF
- TRBJ1-5 TRBD1 TRBV9 TGTGCCAGCAGCCAGGGACAGGGGCCTAATCAGCCCCAGCATTTT CASSQGQGPNQPQHF
- TRBJ1-5 TRBD1 TRBV29-1 TGCAGCGTTGGGACAGGGGGCAATCAGCCCCAGCATTTT CSVGTGGNQPQHF
- TRBJ1-2 - TRBV5-6 TGTGCCAGCAGCTTGGGTAGTGGACAGCGCAACTATGGCTACACCTTC CASSLGSGQRNYGYTF
- TRBJ2-2 - TRBV7-8 TGTGCCAGCAGCACTAGTGGGGGGGCCGGCACCGGGGAGCTGTTTTTT CASSTSGGAGTGELFF